This TCR beta chain was profiled in a study of blood T cell repertoires in COVID-19. Overall study: From T cells, B-cell-depleted T cells, or PBMCs came the material, which was cDNA or gDNA.

Using immunoSEQ multiplex PCR, the repertoire was profiled, and TCRdb retains in-frame clones only, with some absent. Among 31,000 or so clones listed, 80% to 90% were seen once. The CDR3 sequence is 13 residues long. Per the germline V gene, CDR1 is SQVTM and CDR2 is ANQGSEA. Trimming stripped 7 bases from V and 3 bases from J, with 16 bases between. The clonotype was recovered from an older man with acute or convalescent COVID-19. The chain employs TRBV29-1 and TRBJ2-7; D possibly corresponds to TRBD1 (5 bases). Material: peripheral blood. In DNA, the CDR3 is TGCAGCGCCGAAGGCCCAGGGTACTACGAGCAGTACTTC. It yields the protein CSAEGPGYYEQYF.